What follows is one T cell receptor (beta chain) and its context. Its antigen is as yet unknown. Treatment here: roughly 10-day PBMC culture with coronavirus spike peptide pools or control peptides (ViraFEST assay). Before the COVID-19 pandemic (2011-2018), CD4+ T cells were obtained from the unexposed donor. Cultured CD4+ T cells had their DNA profiled by the Oncomine TCR Beta short-read assay. TCRdb reprocessed the PCR reads with MiXCR, giving one entry per CDR3 protein. The sample carries about 4,300 distinct CDR3 sequences, less than 65% recorded once. The sample comes from a study of vaccination and CD4 T cells after COVID-19. The CDR3 extends over 13 amino acids. Per germline, CDR1 MNHNS and CDR2 SASEGT. Between the trimmed V and J ends, which lost 6 bases and 3 bases, there was a span of 9 bases.

The source is a human donor in good health. The V and J genes are TRBV6-1 and TRBJ1-5; no clear D. Material: CD4+ T cells from blood, cultured in vitro. Written as DNA, the CDR3 is TGTGCCAGCAGAGAGTGGGACAATCAGCCCCAGCATTTT. This sequence encodes CASREWDNQPQHF.